This T cell receptor (beta chain) was recovered during a study of blood T cells in healthy people across ages. Overall study results and limits: Naive and antigen-experienced cells were not separated, limiting conclusive comparison.

In terms of origin and age, donors were healthy Caucasian individuals from Russia aged roughly 6 to 90. CDR1 is LGHNA, CDR2 YNFKEQ, per germline. This CDR3 contains 15 residues. Trimming removed 5 bases from V and 8 bases from J, with 18 bases in between. With a J-beta primer mix and a sample-barcoded 5' primer, a second PCR ran roughly 6 to 12 cycles. Every sample produced at least 2.5 million CDR3-containing paired-end reads. TCRdb analysed the 5' RACE reads with MiXCR anew, one entry per CDR3 protein. The sample holds around 990,000 distinct CDR3 sequences, 25% seen once. This clonotype has a handful of counts. Its target is unknown. These sequences were also reported in another study, on T cells of mothers and their children.

This receptor was identified in a girl under 10 years old in good health. The sequenced sample was blood. The chain is built from TRBV4-2 and TRBJ1-4; TRBD1 is a possible D gene (5 bases). CDR3 DNA sequence: TGTGCCAGCAGCTTAGAGGACAACAGGAGGGAAAAACTGTTTTTT. Residues: CASSLEDNRREKLFF.